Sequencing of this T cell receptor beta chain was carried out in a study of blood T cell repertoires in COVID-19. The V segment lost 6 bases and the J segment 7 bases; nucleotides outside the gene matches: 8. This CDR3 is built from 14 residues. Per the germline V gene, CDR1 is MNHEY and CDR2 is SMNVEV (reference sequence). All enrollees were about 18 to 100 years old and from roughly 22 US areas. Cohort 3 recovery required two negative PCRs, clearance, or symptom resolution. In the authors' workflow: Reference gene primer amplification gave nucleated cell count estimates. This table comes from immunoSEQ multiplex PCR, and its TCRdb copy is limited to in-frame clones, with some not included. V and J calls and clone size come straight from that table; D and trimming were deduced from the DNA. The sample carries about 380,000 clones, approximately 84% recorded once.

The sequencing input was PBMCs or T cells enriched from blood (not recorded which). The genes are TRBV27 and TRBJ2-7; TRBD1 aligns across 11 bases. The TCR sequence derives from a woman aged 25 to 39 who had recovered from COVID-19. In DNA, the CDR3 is TGTGCCAGCAGCCATCGGGACAGGGGGGGGGAGCAGTACTTC. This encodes CASSHRDRGGEQYF.